The text below deals with one TCR beta chain. Authors' methods: The authors estimated nucleated cell counts from reference gene primer amplification. Here immunoSEQ multiplex PCR was the method, and the copy in TCRdb shows in-frame clones only, minus some. V and J calls and clone size follow that table, whereas D and trimming were derived from the DNA. This sample has some 46,000 clones, with about 89% found just once. This CDR3 is 14 amino acids long. The J segment lost 1 base and the V segment lost 5 bases, leaving 3 bases of the junction unmatched. Germline CDR1 and CDR2: SGHTA and FQGTGA. This sample stems from a study of blood T cell repertoires in COVID-19. Study details: Italy, Spain and the United States were the sources of the convalescent and acute COVID-19 samples.

The gene calls are TRBV7-3 and TRBJ2-7; TRBD2 agrees at 9 bases. This clonotype was sampled from a human donor in a cohort sampled during active COVID-19. The source material was peripheral blood. CDR3 coding DNA: TGTGCCAGCAGCGCGAGCGGGGGGTCCTACGAGCAGTACTTC. Translating gives CASSASGGSYEQYF.